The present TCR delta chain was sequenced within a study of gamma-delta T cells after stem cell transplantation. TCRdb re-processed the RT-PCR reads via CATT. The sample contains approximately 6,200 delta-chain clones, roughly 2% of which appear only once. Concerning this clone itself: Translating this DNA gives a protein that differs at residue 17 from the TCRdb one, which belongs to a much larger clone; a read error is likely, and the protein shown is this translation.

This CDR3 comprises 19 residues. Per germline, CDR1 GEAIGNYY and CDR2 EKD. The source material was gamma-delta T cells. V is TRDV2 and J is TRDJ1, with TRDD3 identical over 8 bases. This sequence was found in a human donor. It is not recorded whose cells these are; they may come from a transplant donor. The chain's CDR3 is CACDNLSFGDTAHTDKPIF. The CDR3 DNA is TGTGCCTGTGACAATTTGTCCTTTGGGGATACTGCTCACACCGATAAACCCATCTTT.